These T cell receptor beta chains were read from a single sample in a study of blood T cell repertoires in COVID-19. Some clones are missing from TCRdb's copy, which holds only in-frame ones; the method was immunoSEQ multiplex PCR. Among around 320,000 clones, nearly 90% were seen once, and the ten largest hold 3.5% to 4.5%. Sample: PBMCs or T cells enriched from blood (not recorded which). Source of these receptors: a woman aged 18-29 years with acute COVID-19. CDR3s include the opening cysteine and the closing phenylalanine or tryptophan. D genes are given only for firm matches. Clone size is shown for a subset of rows, as once, few, many or a class of expanded clone.

V	J	D	size	DNA	CDR3
TRBV7-6	TRBJ1-3	TRBD1	-	TGTGCCAGCAGCTTAGGTGTAGGACAGGGGGTCTCTGGAAACACCATATATTTT	CASSLGVGQGVSGNTIYF
TRBV30	TRBJ2-7	-	-	TGTGCCTGGAGTGAATGGAGGGGATCCCACGAGCAGTACTTC	CAWSEWRGSHEQYF
TRBV11-2	TRBJ1-3	TRBD1	-	TGTGCCAGCAGCTGGGACAGATCTGGAAACACCATATATTTT	CASSWDRSGNTIYF
TRBV4-2	TRBJ1-3	-	-	TGTGCCAGCGGGCCTGGTTGGGCTGGAAACACCATATATTTT	CASGPGWAGNTIYF
TRBV11-3	TRBJ2-5	-	once	TGTGCCAGCAGCTTATACCTCAACCCGACGGGTGAGACCCAGTACTTC	CASSLYLNPTGETQYF
TRBV21-1	TRBJ1-5	-	-	TGTGCCAGCGGACAGAATGGCAATCAGCCCCAGCATTTT	CASGQNGNQPQHF
TRBV27	TRBJ1-1	-	-	TGTGCCAGCAGTTTATTGGGGGCGGGCAGAGACACTGAAGCTTTCTTT	CASSLLGAGRDTEAFF
TRBV3-1/TRBV3-2	TRBJ2-7	TRBD2	-	TGTGCCAGCAGCCAAGCGGCGGGAGATTACTACGAGCAGTACTTC	CASSQAAGDYYEQYF
TRBV10-2	TRBJ2-3	-	-	TGCGCCAGCAGTTCGTATACAGATACGCAGTATTTT	CASSSYTDTQYF
TRBV12-5	TRBJ1-5	TRBD1	-	TGTGCTAGTGGGCGGTCACAGGGGCTCCATCAGCCCCAGCATTTT	CASGRSQGLHQPQHF